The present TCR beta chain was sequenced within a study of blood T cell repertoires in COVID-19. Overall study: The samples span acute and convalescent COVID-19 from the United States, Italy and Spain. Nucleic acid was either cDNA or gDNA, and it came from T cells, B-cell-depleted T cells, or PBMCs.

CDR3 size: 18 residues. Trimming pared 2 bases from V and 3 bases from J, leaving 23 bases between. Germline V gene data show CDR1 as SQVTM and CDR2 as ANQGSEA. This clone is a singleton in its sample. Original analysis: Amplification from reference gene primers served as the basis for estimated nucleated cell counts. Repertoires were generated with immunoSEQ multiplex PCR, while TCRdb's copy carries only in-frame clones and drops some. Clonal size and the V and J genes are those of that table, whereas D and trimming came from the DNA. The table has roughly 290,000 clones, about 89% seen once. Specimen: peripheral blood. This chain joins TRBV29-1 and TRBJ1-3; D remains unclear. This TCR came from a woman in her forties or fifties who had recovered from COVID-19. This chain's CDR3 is CSVESNLGRGEFGNTIYF. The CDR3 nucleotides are TGCAGCGTTGAAAGTAATTTAGGCCGCGGAGAATTTGGAAACACCATATATTTT.